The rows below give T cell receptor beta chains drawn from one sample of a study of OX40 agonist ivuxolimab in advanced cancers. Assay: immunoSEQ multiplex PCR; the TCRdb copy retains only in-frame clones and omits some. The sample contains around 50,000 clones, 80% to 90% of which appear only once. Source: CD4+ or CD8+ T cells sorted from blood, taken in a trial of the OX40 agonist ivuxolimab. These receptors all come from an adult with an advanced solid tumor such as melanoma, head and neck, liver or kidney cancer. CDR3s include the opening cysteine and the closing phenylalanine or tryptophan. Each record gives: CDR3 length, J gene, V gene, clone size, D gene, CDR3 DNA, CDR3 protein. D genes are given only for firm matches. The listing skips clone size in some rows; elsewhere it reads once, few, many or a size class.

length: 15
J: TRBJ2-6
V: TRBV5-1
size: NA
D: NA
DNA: TGCGCCAGCAGCTTGGGGGGCTCTGGGGCCAACGTCCTGACTTTC
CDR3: CASSLGGSGANVLTF

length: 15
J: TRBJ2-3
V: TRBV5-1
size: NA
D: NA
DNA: TGCGCCAGCAGCTTTATCGGTAGCTACACAGATACGCAGTATTTT
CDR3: CASSFIGSYTDTQYF

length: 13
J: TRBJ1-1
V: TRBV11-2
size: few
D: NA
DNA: TGTGCCAGCAGCTTCATCCAGAACACTGAAGCTTTCTTT
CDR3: CASSFIQNTEAFF

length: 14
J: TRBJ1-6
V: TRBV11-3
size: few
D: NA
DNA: TGTGCCAGCAGCTTATGGACAGATAATTCACCCCTCCACTTT
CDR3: CASSLWTDNSPLHF

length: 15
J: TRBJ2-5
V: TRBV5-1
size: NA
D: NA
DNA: TGCGCCAGCAGCTTCAGGGGCCTTTTAGGGGAGACCCAGTACTTC
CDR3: CASSFRGLLGETQYF

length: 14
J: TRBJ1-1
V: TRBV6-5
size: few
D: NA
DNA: TGTGCCAGCAGGAAACATGGTATGAACACTGAAGCTTTCTTT
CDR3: CASRKHGMNTEAFF

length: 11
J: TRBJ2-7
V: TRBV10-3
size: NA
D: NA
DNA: TGTGCCATCAGTGGGTCCTACGAGCAGTACTTC
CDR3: CAISGSYEQYF

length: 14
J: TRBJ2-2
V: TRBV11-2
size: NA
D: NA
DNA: TGTGCCAGCAGCTTCAGTGTAAACACCGGGGAGCTGTTTTTT
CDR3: CASSFSVNTGELFF

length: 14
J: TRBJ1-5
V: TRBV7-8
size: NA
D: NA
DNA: TGTGCCAGCAGCGCCAGCAATAGCAATCAGCCCCAGCATTTT
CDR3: CASSASNSNQPQHF

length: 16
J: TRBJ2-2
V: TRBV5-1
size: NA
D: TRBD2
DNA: TGCGCCAGCAGCCAACTGACGGGGGGGCCCACCGGGGAGCTGTTTTTT
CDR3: CASSQLTGGPTGELFF

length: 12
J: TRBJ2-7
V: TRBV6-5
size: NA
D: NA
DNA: TGTGCCAGCAGCGCACAGGGTTACGAGCAGTACTTC
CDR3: CASSAQGYEQYF

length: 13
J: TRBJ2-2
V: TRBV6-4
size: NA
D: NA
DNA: TGTGCCAGCAAGGGACAAAGCACCGGGGAGCTGTTTTTT
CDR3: CASKGQSTGELFF

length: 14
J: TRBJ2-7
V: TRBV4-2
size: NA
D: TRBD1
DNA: TGTGCCAGCAGCCCGATTACAGGGGGCGACGAGCAGTACTTC
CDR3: CASSPITGGDEQYF

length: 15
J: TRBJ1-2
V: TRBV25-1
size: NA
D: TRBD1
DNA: TGTGCCAGCAGTGAAAGGGGCAGGGGGGCACTTGGCTACACCTTC
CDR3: CASSERGRGALGYTF

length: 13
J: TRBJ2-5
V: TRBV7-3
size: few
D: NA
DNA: TGTGCCAGCAGCTTGGGGGCGGGAGAGACCCAGTACTTC
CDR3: CASSLGAGETQYF

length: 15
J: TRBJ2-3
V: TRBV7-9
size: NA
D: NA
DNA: TGTGCCAGCAGCTTACGGGGGGCTGGCACAGATACGCAGTATTTT
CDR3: CASSLRGAGTDTQYF

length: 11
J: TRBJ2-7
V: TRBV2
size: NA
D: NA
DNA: TGTGCCAGCAGCCAGCTCTACGAGCAGTACTTC
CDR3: CASSQLYEQYF

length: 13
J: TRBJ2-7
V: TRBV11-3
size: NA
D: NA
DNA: TGTGCCAGCAGCACCGGGACCATCTACGAGCAGTACTTC
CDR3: CASSTGTIYEQYF

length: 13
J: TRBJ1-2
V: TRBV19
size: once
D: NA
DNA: TGTGCCAGTAAAAGGCGGGACACCTATGGCTACACCTTC
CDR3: CASKRRDTYGYTF

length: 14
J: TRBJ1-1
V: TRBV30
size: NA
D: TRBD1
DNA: TGTGCCCAACGGGGCAGGGGGGAAAACACTGAAGCTTTCTTT
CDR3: CAQRGRGENTEAFF

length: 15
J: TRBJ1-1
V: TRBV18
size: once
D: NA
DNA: TGTGCCAGCTCACCACCGACTGGGGTTAACACTGAAGCTTTCTTT
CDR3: CASSPPTGVNTEAFF

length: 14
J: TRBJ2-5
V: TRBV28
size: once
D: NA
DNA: TGTGCCAGCAGTCCCTCGGGGAGTCCGGGGACCCAGTACTTC
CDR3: CASSPSGSPGTQYF

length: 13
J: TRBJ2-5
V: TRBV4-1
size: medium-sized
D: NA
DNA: TGCGCCAGCAGCCAGGGCCTTATGGAGACCCAGTACTTC
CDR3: CASSQGLMETQYF

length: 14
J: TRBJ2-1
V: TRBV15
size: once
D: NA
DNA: TGTGCCACGGCCGTGAGGAGACCCTACAATGAGCAGTTCTTC
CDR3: CATAVRRPYNEQFF

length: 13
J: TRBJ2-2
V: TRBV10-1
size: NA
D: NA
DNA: TGCGCCAGCAGCACACAGTCGGGCGGGGAGCTGTTTTTT
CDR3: CASSTQSGGELFF

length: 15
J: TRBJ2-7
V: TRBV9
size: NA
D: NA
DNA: TGTGCCAGCAGTCAAGGGTCGGTGGGGCCCTACGAGCAGTACTTC
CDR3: CASSQGSVGPYEQYF

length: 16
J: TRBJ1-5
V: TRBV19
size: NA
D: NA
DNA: TGTGCCAGTATGTTCACATTTCCTACAGGATCTCAGCCCCAGCATTTT
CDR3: CASMFTFPTGSQPQHF